Included here is one T cell receptor beta chain sequence, with context. Its antigen is not known. The data are from a study of beta chain features in type 1 diabetes. By way of CD45RO/CCR7/CD25/CD127/CD95/CD27, the CD4+ regulatory, stem cell-like memory, central memory and naive cells were sorted. Study-level results: When Type 1 diabetes patients were examined, their TCRB CDR3s proved moderately but significantly shorter in all four CD4+ subsets. Within patients, naive, central memory and Treg TCRB repertoires seemed more similar than within healthy donors.

The investigators reverse transcribed all of the isolated RNA, so they sequenced expressed TCRB transcripts. Libraries were prepared by immunoSEQ multiplex PCR; TCRdb keeps only in-frame clonotypes and omits some of them. The sample comprises a few hundred thousand clones, roughly 12% of which are singletons, and approximately 0.011% rests with the top ten. The germline CDR1 and CDR2 sequences are SQVTM and ANQGSEA. Trimming cost V 5 bases and J 0 bases, with 5 bases left between them. The CDR3 has 13 amino acids. The rearrangement uses TRBV29-1 and TRBJ2-6; D is unclear. The origin of this receptor is a woman aged 18 to 35 with type 1 diabetes. The sequenced sample consisted of naive CD4+ T cells from blood. The CDR3 nucleotides are TGCAGCGTTTCCAGCTCTGGGGCCAACGTCCTGACTTTC. Amino acids: CSVSSSGANVLTF.